This TCR beta chain was captured in a study of T cells in tumors after PD-1 blockade. Turning to the study itself: A subset received ongoing vismodegib 150 mg daily alongside anti-PD-1 therapy. Study-level points and caveats: Some novel exhausted tumor clones appeared in pre-treatment blood, suggesting peripheral recruitment.

CDR1 is SQVTM and CDR2 is ANQGSEA in the germline V gene. Trimming removed 6 bases from V and 0 bases from J; junction bases left unmatched: 2. The CDR3 runs to 13 residues. A word on this clone: Its antigen is unidentified.

The protocol was immunoSEQ multiplex PCR, while the TCRdb copy is restricted to in-frame clones and leaves out a portion. The repertoire holds tens of thousands of clones, over 65% seen once, with about 4.8% in the top ten. The clonotype originates from a human donor with basal cell carcinoma. Sequencing was performed on PBMCs, taken after anti-PD-1 treatment. The V call is TRBV29-1, the J call TRBJ2-1, with 7 bases identical to TRBD1. For the CDR3, the DNA is TGCAGCGTGGACAGGAGCTCCTACAATGAGCAGTTCTTC. It yields the protein CSVDRSSYNEQFF.